These 2 T cell receptor beta chains share one sample of origin, sequenced in a study of human T cells and chemical hapten exposure. TCRdb called the RACE reads again in MiXCR, with one record for every CDR3 protein. The sample records some 96,000 distinct CDR3 sequences, roughly a tenth being singletons. Time point noted: patch test 2, 6 weeks after DPC sensitization. Treatment meaning: therapeutic diphenylcyclopropenone sensitization with weekly scalp DPC. The starting material was whole blood, obtained in connection with sensitization to the hapten diphenylcyclopropenone (DPC). All receptors derive from a middle-aged woman with alopecia areata. Some clones in this sample may be carry-over from other donors' samples.

This clonotype was detected only a few times. The chain employs TRBV29-1 and TRBJ2-3; 11 nucleotides align to TRBD2. Germline values: CDR1 SQVTM, CDR2 ANQGSEA. After removal of 4 bases from V and 9 bases from J, the junction contained 0 bases not matched to a gene. This CDR3 region has 11 residues. CDR3 nucleotides: TGCAGCGTTGGACTAGCGGGAACGCAGTATTTT. It encodes CSVGLAGTQYF.

The J gene is TRBJ1-2, the V gene TRBV4-2; tentatively, D is TRBD1 (5 bases). Looked up from germline, CDR1 is LGHNA and CDR2 is YNFKEQ. Trimming removed 0 bases at V and 8 bases at J, with 13 bases between. The CDR3 is made up of 14 amino acids. The CDR3: CASSQDDRMSGYTF. CDR3 DNA sequence: TGTGCCAGCAGCCAAGATGACAGAATGAGCGGCTACACCTTC.